This T cell receptor beta chain stems from a study of blood T cell repertoires in COVID-19. At the level of the study: Sites across the United States, Italy and Spain contributed samples from acute and convalescent COVID-19. T cells, B-cell-depleted T cells, or PBMCs supplied cDNA or gDNA.

Source study methods: Estimation of nucleated cell counts was performed using reference gene primer amplification. Sequenced by immunoSEQ multiplex PCR; TCRdb stores in-frame clones only, minus some. D and trimming come from the DNA, and the V and J calls and clone size come from that table. The table has roughly 87,000 clones, about 91% seen once. V was pared by 6 bases and J by 1 base, with 3 bases of the junction left unmatched. CDR3 length equals 14 residues. Germline assignment: CDR1 SGHAT and CDR2 FQNNGV. This receptor was obtained from a man aged 55 to 70 with acute or convalescent COVID-19. The sample consisted of peripheral blood. The gene calls are TRBV11-2 and TRBJ2-1; TRBD2 matches 7 bases. This CDR3 is CASRPGGSYNEQFF. DNA for the CDR3: TGTGCCAGCAGACCCGGGGGGTCCTACAATGAGCAGTTCTTC.